This T cell receptor beta chain was profiled in a study of vaccination and CD4 T cells after COVID-19. Study-wide background: Each control culture was treated with a CEFX pool, an HIV-1 Nef pool, or no peptide.

Cultured CD4+ T-cell DNA underwent Oncomine TCR Beta short-read sequencing. Using the QIAamp micro DNA kit, genomic DNA was extracted from the CD4+ T cells that had been cultured. TCRdb fed the PCR reads into MiXCR, producing one record per CDR3 protein. Of around 13,000 distinct CDR3 sequences listed, 24% are singletons. From germline, CDR1 is DFQATT and CDR2 SNEGSKA (reference sequence). V dropped 3 bases and J dropped 10; count of bases not matched to a gene: 6. The CDR3 loop spans 13 amino acids. On this clonotype: What it binds is not known.

Regarding treatment: approximately 9-day PBMC culture with coronavirus spike peptide pools or control peptides (ViraFEST assay). This receptor was obtained from a human donor who had recovered from COVID-19. The rearrangement uses TRBV20-1 and TRBJ1-6, with 7 bases lining up with TRBD1. Here the sequenced sample was CD4+ T cells from blood, cultured in vitro, taken after SARS-CoV-2 vaccination. The chain's CDR3 is CSASPRQGSPLHF. CDR3 nucleotides: TGCAGTGCTAGCCCCAGACAGGGCTCACCCCTCCACTTT.